This T cell receptor (beta chain) stems from a study of cytomegalovirus exposure and HLA in healthy donors. 60 Vbeta and 13 Jbeta primers were used in PCR. Sequenced by immunoSEQ multiplex PCR; TCRdb stores in-frame clones only, minus some. The sample includes hundreds of thousands of clones, approximately 70% of them seen just once. Broader study findings: A missense variant in DCLRE1C was later tied to TCR beta V- and J-gene trimming. Accurate HLA-A and HLA-B prediction from TCR beta sequences was reported for most subjects.

The CDR3 loop spans 14 amino acids. The V end lost 5 bases, the J end lost 2 bases, and 11 bases lay between the germline ends. Germline CDR1 MNHEY, CDR2 SMNVEV (reference sequence). As concerns this clone: The antigen is undetermined.

Sequencing was performed on PBMCs. The TCR sequence derives from a woman younger than 45 in good health and CMV-seronegative. The chain combines TRBV27 with TRBJ2-3; D might be TRBD1 (6 bases). The DNA of the CDR3 is TGTGCCAGCAGTGACAGGTCGCCCACAGATACGCAGTATTTT. This translates into CASSDRSPTDTQYF.